A selection of T cell receptor beta chains follows, all from one sample in a study of shared clonotypes between healthy human individuals. Sequencing used immunoSEQ multiplex PCR; TCRdb keeps in-frame clones, though not all of them. The sample consists of about a million clones, approximately 80% of them appearing once. What was sequenced was memory CD4+ T cells from PBMCs. Every receptor here comes from a man younger than 30 in good health. Some clones in this sample may be carry-over from other donors' samples. The CDR3 runs from the conserved cysteine through the conserved F or W. A D gene is named only where the DNA matches it firmly. Rows may omit the clone size; those that give it use once, few, many or a size class.

clone_size j_call v_call d_call cdr3_nt cdr3_aa
- TRBJ2-7 TRBV5-1 TRBD1 TGCGCCAGCAGTGGGACAGGGTCTTATAGGTACGAGCAGTACTTC CASSGTGSYRYEQYF
- TRBJ1-2 TRBV11-2 - TGTGCCAGCAGCTTACTAGAGTCGGGGTATGGCTACACCTTC CASSLLESGYGYTF
- TRBJ1-1 TRBV2 - TGTGCCAGCAGACCCGAAGGGCAAGGGACTGAAGCTTTCTTT CASRPEGQGTEAFF
- TRBJ2-7 TRBV11-2 - TGTGCCAGCAGCTTAGGTGGGGTTGCCTACGAGCAGTACTTC CASSLGGVAYEQYF
- TRBJ2-7 TRBV10-3 TRBD2 TGTGCCATCACTCCCCGGGAGGTTCCTTCCTACGAGCAGTACTTC CAITPREVPSYEQYF
- TRBJ1-1 TRBV10-3 - TGTGCCATCAGTGACCCCGCAGCGGCTAGGGCGACTGAAGCTTTCTTT CAISDPAAARATEAFF
- TRBJ2-1 TRBV6-6 - TGTGCCAGCAGTTACGAGGAGGTTAGCTCCTACAATGAGCAGTTCTTC CASSYEEVSSYNEQFF
- TRBJ2-7 TRBV5-1 TRBD1 TGCGCCAGCAGCTTGGCTCAGGGGGCGCGGATCGACGAGCAGTACTTC CASSLAQGARIDEQYF
- TRBJ1-5 TRBV5-4 TRBD1 TGTGCCAGCAGCCTACAGGGGCACAGTCAGCCCCAGCATTTT CASSLQGHSQPQHF
- TRBJ1-4 TRBV5-1 TRBD1 TGCGCCAGCAGCGCGGGACAGGTCAATGAAAAACTGTTTTTT CASSAGQVNEKLFF
- TRBJ1-3 TRBV11-2 - TGTGCCAGCAGCGGAGTAGGGGGGCCTGGAAACACCATATATTTT CASSGVGGPGNTIYF
- TRBJ2-5 TRBV9 - TGTGCCAGCAGCGCCGACCCCCATGGGGTGGAGCAGTACTTC CASSADPHGVEQYF
- TRBJ2-1 TRBV28 TRBD2 TGTGCCAGCAGCACACTAGCGGGTTCGGGAAGCTCCTACAATGAGCAGTTCTTC CASSTLAGSGSSYNEQFF
- TRBJ2-7 TRBV5-1 - TGCGCCAGCAGCTGGGACTGGAGCTACGAGCAGTACTTC CASSWDWSYEQYF
many TRBJ2-2 TRBV6-1 - TGTGCCAGCAGGACGGACCCTATCGACGGGGAGCTGTTTTTT CASRTDPIDGELFF
- TRBJ2-1 TRBV6-5 TRBD2 TGTGCCAGCAGGCGGGCGGGAGGACCATACAATGAGCAGTTCTTC CASRRAGGPYNEQFF
- TRBJ1-2 TRBV13 - TGTGCCAGCCCGCCCCCCAGTGGCTATGGCTACACCTTC CASPPPSGYGYTF
- TRBJ2-3 TRBV30 - TGTGCCTGGACAGAAAATATGTCAGATACGCAGTATTTT CAWTENMSDTQYF
- TRBJ2-1 TRBV11-3 TRBD1 TGTGCCAGCAGCTTAGCGACAGGGGCTCGATACAATGAGCAGTTCTTC CASSLATGARYNEQFF
- TRBJ1-1 TRBV6-6 - TGTGCCAGCAGTGGGGGAAGAGAAGCTTTCTTT CASSGGREAFF
- TRBJ1-2 TRBV6-5 - TGTGCCAGCAGTAACCGGAACTATGGCTACACCTTC CASSNRNYGYTF
- TRBJ2-7 TRBV7-2 TRBD2 TGTGCCAGCAGTGCGCTAGCGGGAGGCCACGAGCAGTACTTC CASSALAGGHEQYF
few TRBJ1-4 TRBV28 - TGTGCCAGCAGTTTATTCAGAGCGAGTAGAGGGTTTATTTCAAAAAGACATGAAAAACTGTTTTTT CASSLFRASRGFISKRHEKLFF
- TRBJ2-1 TRBV5-4 TRBD1 TGTGCCAGCAGTTATTCAGGGGGCACCTGGCAGGGCGGAGACAATGAGTTCTTC CASSYSGGTWQGGDNEFF
many TRBJ2-5 TRBV7-3 - TGTGCCAGCAGCTTACACAGGCAAGAGACCCAGTACTTC CASSLHRQETQYF
- TRBJ2-7 TRBV11-2 TRBD1 TGTGCCAGCAGCTTGTGGACAGGGGGCTTTTACGAGCAGTACTTC CASSLWTGGFYEQYF
- TRBJ1-3 TRBV25-1 - TGTGCCAGCAGTGAATCTGCTGGAAACACCATATATTTT CASSESAGNTIYF
- TRBJ2-3 TRBV7-3 - TGTGCCAGCAGCTTTGGGCTTAGCACAGATACGCAGTATTTT CASSFGLSTDTQYF
once TRBJ2-3 TRBV6-4 - TGTGCCAGCAGCCCACAGGAGTCCCCAGATACGCAGTATTTT CASSPQESPDTQYF
- TRBJ2-1 TRBV28 TRBD2 TGTGCCAGCAGCCCGACTAGCGGGAGGATTTTTGAGCAGTTCTTC CASSPTSGRIFEQFF
few TRBJ2-5 TRBV25-1 - TGTGCCAGCAGTGATCCGAGGACAGAACAAGAGACCCAGTACTTC CASSDPRTEQETQYF
- TRBJ2-2 TRBV11-2 - TGTGCCAGCAGCCGCCGACGGACTACCGGGGGGGAGCTGTTTTTT CASSRRRTTGGELFF
few TRBJ1-1 TRBV2 - TGTGCCAGCATCTACCATGGAGTCCGCCAGGCTTTCTTT CASIYHGVRQAFF